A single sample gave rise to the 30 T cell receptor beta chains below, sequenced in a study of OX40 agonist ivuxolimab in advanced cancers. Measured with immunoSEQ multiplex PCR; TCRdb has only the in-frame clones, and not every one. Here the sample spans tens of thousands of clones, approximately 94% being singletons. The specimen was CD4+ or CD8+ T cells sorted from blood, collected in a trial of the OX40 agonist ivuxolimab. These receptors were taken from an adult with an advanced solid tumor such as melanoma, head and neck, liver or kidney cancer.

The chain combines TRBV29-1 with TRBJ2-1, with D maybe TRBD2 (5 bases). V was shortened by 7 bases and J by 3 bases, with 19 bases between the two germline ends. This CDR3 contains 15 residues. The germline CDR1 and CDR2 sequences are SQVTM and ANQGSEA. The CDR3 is CSAMFGESDYNEQFF. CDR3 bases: TGCAGCGCCATGTTTGGGGAGTCTGACTACAATGAGCAGTTCTTC.

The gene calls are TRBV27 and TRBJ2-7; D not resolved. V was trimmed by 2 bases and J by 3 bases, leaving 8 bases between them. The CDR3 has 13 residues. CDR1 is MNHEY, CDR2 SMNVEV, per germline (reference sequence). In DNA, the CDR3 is TGTGCCAGCAGTTTACGGTGGGGCTACGAGCAGTACTTC. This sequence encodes CASSLRWGYEQYF.

The CDR3 protein is CASSSVLGAEQYF. The CDR3 nucleotides are TGTGCCAGCAGTTCCGTCTTGGGAGCGGAGCAGTACTTC. This chain links TRBV5-4 with TRBJ2-7, with D perhaps TRBD2 (5 bases). The germline V gene encodes CDR1 SGHNT and CDR2 YYREEE (reference sequence). The CDR3 runs to 13 residues. V lost 5 bases and J 7 bases, leaving 16 bases between the germline ends. The full variable domain, in which reference TRBV5-4 and TRBJ2-7 provide the parts outside the CDR3, is ETGVTQSPTHLIKTRGQQVTLRCSSQSGHNTVSWYQQALGQGPQFIFQYYREEENGRGNFPPRFSGLQFPNYSSELNVNALELDDSALYLCASSSVLGAEQYFGPGTRLTVT.

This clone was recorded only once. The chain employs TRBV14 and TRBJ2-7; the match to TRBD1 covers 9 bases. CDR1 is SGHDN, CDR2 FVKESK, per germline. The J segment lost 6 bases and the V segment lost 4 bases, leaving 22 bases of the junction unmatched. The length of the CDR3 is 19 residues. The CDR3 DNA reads TGTGCCAGCAGCCTACACGTAATATTAACAGGGGGCCCCGCCGGCGAGCAGTACTTC. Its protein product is CASSLHVILTGGPAGEQYF. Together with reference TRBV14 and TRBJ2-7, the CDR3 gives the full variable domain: EAGVTQFPSHSVIEKGQTVTLRCDPISGHDNLYWYRRVMGKEIKFLLHFVKESKQDESGMPNNRFLAERTGGTYSTLKVQPAELEDSGVYFCASSLHVILTGGPAGEQYFGPGTRLTVT.

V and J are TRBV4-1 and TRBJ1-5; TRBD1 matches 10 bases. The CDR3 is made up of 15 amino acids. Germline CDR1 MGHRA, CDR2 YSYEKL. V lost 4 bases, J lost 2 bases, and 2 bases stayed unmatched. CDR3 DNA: TGCGCCAGCAGCCGAGGGACAGGGGGCAATCAGCCCCAGCATTTT. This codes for CASSRGTGGNQPQHF.

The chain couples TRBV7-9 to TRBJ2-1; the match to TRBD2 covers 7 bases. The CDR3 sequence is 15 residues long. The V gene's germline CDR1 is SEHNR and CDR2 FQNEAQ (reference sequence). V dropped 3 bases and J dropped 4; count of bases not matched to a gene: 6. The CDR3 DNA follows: TGTGCCAGCAGCTTTGAGCGGGGCTTGTACAATGAGCAGTTCTTC. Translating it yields CASSFERGLYNEQFF.

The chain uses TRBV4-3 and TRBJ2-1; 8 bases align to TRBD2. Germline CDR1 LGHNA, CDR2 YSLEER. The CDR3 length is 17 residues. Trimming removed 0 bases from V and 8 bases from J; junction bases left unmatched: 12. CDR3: CASSQDLAGGLRDEQFF. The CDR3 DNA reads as TGCGCCAGCAGCCAAGATCTCGCGGGAGGTTTACGAGATGAGCAGTTCTTC.

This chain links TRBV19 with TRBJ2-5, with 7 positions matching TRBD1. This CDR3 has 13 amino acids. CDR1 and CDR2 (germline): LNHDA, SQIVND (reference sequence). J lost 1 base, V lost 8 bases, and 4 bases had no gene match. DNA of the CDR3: TGTGCCAGTGCATGGACAGGCCAAGAGACCCAGTACTTC. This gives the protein CASAWTGQETQYF.

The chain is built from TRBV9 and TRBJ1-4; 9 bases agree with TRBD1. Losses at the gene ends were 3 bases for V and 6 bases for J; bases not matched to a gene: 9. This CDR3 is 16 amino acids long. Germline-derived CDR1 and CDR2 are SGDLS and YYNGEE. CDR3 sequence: CASSGRSGTGYEKLFF. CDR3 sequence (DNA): TGTGCCAGCAGCGGGCGATCCGGGACAGGGTATGAAAAACTGTTTTTT.

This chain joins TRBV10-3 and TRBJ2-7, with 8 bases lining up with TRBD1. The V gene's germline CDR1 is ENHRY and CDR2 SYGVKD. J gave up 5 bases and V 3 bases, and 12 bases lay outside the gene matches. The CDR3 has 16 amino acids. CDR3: CAISDPDREILDEQYF. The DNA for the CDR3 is TGTGCCATCAGTGACCCGGACAGGGAAATTCTGGACGAGCAGTACTTC.

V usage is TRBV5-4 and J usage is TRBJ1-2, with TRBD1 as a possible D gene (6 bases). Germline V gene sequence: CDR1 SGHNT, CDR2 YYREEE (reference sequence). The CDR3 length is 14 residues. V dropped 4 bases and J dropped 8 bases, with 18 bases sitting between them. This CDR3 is CASSHPEQGWGYTF. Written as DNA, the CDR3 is TGTGCCAGCAGCCATCCAGAACAGGGTTGGGGCTACACCTTC.

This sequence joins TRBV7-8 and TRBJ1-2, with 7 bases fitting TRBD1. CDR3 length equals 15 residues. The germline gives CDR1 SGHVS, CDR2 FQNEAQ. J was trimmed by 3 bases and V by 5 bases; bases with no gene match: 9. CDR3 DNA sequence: TGTGCCAGCAGCCCAGACAGGGTCGGGTACTATGGCTACACCTTC. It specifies CASSPDRVGYYGYTF.

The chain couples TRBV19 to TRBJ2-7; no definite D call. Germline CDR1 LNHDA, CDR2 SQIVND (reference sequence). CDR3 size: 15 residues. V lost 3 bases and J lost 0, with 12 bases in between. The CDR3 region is CASSIGRSSSYEQYF. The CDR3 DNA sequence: TGTGCCAGTAGTATCGGGCGGTCAAGCTCCTACGAGCAGTACTTC. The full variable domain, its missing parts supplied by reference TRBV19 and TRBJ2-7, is DGGITQSPKYLFRKEGQNVTLSCEQNLNHDAMYWYRQDPGQGLRLIYYSQIVNDFQKGDIAEGYSVSREKKESFPLTVTSAQKNPTAFYLCASSIGRSSSYEQYFGPGTRLTVT.

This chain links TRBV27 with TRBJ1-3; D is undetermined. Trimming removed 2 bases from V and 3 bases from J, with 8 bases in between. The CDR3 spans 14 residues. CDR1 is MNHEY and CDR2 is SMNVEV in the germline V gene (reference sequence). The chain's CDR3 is CASSLGRGGNTIYF. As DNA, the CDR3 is TGTGCCAGCAGTTTAGGCCGGGGTGGAAACACCATATATTTT.

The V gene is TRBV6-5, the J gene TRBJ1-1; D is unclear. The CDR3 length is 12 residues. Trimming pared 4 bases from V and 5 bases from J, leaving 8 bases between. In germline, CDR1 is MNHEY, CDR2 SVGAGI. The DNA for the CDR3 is TGTGCCAGCAGTTTTCCCCTGACTGAAGCTTTCTTT. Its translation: CASSFPLTEAFF.

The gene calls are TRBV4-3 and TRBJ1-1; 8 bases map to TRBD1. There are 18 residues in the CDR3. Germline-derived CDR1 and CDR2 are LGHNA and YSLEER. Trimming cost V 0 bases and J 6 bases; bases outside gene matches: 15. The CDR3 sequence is CASSQDTTPRQGRPEAFF. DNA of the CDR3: TGCGCCAGCAGCCAAGATACTACCCCGAGACAGGGGCGGCCTGAAGCTTTCTTT.

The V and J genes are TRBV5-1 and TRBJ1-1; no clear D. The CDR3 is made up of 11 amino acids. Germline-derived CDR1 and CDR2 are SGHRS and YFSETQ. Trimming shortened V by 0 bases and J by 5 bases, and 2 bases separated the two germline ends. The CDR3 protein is CASSLATEAFF. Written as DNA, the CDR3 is TGCGCCAGCAGCTTGGCTACTGAAGCTTTCTTT. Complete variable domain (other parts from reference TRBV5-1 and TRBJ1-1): KAGVTQTPRYLIKTRGQQVTLSCSPISGHRSVSWYQQTPGQGLQFLFEYFSETQRNKGNFPGRFSGRQFSNSRSEMNVSTLELGDSALYLCASSLATEAFFGQGTRLTVV.

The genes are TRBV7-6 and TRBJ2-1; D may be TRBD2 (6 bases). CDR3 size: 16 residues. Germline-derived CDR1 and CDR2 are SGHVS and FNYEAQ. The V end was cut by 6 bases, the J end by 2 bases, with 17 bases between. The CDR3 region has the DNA TGTGCCAGCAGTTGGGGTGGGGCGGGACCCTACAATGAGCAGTTCTTC. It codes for CASSWGGAGPYNEQFF.

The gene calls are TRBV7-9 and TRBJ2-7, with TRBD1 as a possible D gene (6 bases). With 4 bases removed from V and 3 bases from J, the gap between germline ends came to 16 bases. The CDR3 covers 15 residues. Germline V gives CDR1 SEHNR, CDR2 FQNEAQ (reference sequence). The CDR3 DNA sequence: TGTGCCAGCAGCTCACGGACAGACGGGGTCTACGAGCAGTACTTC. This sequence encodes CASSSRTDGVYEQYF.

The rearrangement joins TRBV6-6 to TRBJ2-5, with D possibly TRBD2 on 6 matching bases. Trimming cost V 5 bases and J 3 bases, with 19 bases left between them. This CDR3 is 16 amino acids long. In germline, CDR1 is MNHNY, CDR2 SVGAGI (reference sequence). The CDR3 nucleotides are TGTGCCAGCAGTCCCGAGTTAGCGGCAACGAAAGAGACCCAGTACTTC. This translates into CASSPELAATKETQYF.

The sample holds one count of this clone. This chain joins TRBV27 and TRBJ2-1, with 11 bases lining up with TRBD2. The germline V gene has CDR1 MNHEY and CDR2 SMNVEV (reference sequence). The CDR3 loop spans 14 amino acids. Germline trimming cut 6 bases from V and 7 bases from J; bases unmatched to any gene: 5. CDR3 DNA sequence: TGTGCCAGCAGCCTACTAGCGGGAGTGAATGAGCAGTTCTTC. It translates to CASSLLAGVNEQFF.

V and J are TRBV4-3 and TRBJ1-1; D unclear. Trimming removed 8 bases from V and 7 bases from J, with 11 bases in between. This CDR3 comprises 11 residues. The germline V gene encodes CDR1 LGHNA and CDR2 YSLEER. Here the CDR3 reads CASGLAGEAFF. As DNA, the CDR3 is TGCGCCAGCGGACTTGCGGGTGAAGCTTTCTTT.

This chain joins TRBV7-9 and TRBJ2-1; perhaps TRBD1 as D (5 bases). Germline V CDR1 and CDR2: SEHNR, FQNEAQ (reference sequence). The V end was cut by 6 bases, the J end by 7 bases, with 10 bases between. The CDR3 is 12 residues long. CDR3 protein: CASSPDRNEQFF. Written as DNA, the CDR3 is TGTGCCAGCAGTCCCGACAGAAATGAGCAGTTCTTC.

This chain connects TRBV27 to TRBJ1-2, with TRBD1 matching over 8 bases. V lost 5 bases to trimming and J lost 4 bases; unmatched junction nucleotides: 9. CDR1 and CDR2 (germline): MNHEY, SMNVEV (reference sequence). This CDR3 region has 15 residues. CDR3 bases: TGTGCCAGCAGTCCATCGACAGGGGTGGCCTATGGCTACACCTTC. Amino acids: CASSPSTGVAYGYTF.

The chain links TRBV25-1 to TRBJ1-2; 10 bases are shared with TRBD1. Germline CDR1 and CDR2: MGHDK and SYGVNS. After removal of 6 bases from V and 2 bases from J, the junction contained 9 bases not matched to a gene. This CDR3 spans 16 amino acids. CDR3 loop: CASRGPGDRGNYGYTF. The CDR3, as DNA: TGTGCCAGCAGGGGGCCGGGGGACAGGGGCAACTATGGCTACACCTTC.

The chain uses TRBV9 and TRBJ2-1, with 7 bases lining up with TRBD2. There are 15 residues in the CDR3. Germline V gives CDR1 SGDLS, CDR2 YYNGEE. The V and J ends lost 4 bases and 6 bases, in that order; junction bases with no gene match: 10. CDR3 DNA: TGTGCCAGCAGCCTGATACTAGGGGAGGGCAATGAGCAGTTCTTC. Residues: CASSLILGEGNEQFF.

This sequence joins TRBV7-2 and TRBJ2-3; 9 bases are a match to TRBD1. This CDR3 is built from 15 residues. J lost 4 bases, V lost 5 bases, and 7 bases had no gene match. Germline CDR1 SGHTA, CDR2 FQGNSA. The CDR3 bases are TGTGCCAGCAGCCTTGCGACAGGGGGGGCAGATACGCAGTATTTT. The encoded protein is CASSLATGGADTQYF.

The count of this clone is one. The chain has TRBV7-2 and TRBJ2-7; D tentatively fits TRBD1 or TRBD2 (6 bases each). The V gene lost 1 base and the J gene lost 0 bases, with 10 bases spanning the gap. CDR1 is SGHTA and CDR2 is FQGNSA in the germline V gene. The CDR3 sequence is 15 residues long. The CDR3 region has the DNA TGTGCCAGCAGCTTAGTTTCGGGGGCCTCCTACGAGCAGTACTTC. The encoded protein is CASSLVSGASYEQYF.

The CDR3 loop is CASREGWADSYNEQFF. The CDR3 region has the DNA TGTGCCAGTAGGGAGGGGTGGGCAGATTCCTACAATGAGCAGTTCTTC. The V call is TRBV19, the J call TRBJ2-1; possibly TRBD2 for D (6 bases). This CDR3 has 16 residues. The V end lost 6 bases, the J end lost 1 base, and 16 bases lay between the germline ends. In germline, CDR1 is LNHDA, CDR2 SQIVND (reference sequence).

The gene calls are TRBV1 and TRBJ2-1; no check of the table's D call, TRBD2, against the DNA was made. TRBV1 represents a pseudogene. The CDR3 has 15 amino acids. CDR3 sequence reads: CTSSLTPSSYNEQFF. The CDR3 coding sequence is TGCACCAGCAGCCTTACTCCGAGCTCCTACAATGAGCAGTTCTTC.